The T cell receptor (beta chain) under discussion was sequenced for a study of blood T cell repertoires in COVID-19 (dated by TCRdb to about 2020). Regarding the study in general: Collaborator samples came from the United States, Italy and Spain and covered acute and convalescent phases of COVID-19. The material from the prospective study consisted of cDNA or gDNA derived from T cells, B-cell-depleted T cells, or PBMCs. The dataset comprised deeply sampled blood TCRbeta repertoires from subjects exposed to, actively infected with, or recovered from COVID-19. The repertoires were released in a freely available public database intended as a resource for research on the immune response to SARS-CoV-2. The samples were drawn from two sources: the first 160 participants of the ongoing ImmuneRACE study, and 1,254 subjects contributed by 6 global collaborators. The sample metadata nearly always contained a de-identified subject ID, COVID-19 status, age in years and sex. HLA class I and class II types, where available, came from metadata supplied by the sample provider rather than from assay-based typing. Overall study results and their limits: Clinical and demographic metadata were provided uncurated, with the amount varying by source and participant.

Samples from volunteer blood donors who had recovered from COVID-19 were contributed by a second Seattle source. Each collaborating institution followed its own protocols to collect whole blood in K2EDTA tubes. For TCRbeta analysis, collaborator samples were shipped as frozen whole blood, as isolated PBMCs, or as DNA extracted from either sample type. TCRbeta CDR3 regions were amplified from genomic DNA using the immunoSEQ Assay, a bias-controlled multiplex PCR. The study's processing was this. Nucleated cell counts per sample were estimated from amplification of reference gene primers within the assay. To quantify the absolute abundance of each unique TCRbeta CDR3 rearrangement, sequence reads were collapsed and filtered. For each sample, productive Simpson clonality was calculated as the square root of Simpson's diversity index over productive rearrangements. TCRdb holds this immuneACCESS table with in-frame rearrangements only. Some clones are missing; in checked studies, unresolved V genes explain under half, and the rest has no known cause. V and J calls and clone size are given by that table; D and trimming were obtained from the DNA. The sample profile shows approximately 200,000 clones; approximately 87% of them were found once. The ten most abundant clones make up 5.5% to 7.5% of the sample.

V trim: 0 bases; J trim: 8 bases; unmatched bases: 8. CDR3 length: 15 amino acids, cysteine to phenylalanine. Just the 45-base CDR3 DNA is kept, in frame starting at base 1. In the germline V gene, CDR1 corresponds to SNHLY and CDR2 to FYNNEI. Turning to this clone: What this receptor recognizes is not known. Base qualities are not provided; no much larger clone lies one nucleotide away.

The sequencing input was peripheral blood. The clonotype originates from a man in his 60s who had recovered from COVID-19. The V and J segments used are TRBV2 and TRBJ1-2; 8 central nucleotides agree with TRBD1. The CDR3 is CASSEAAGGEGGYTF. The nucleotide sequence reads as follows: TGTGCCAGCAGTGAAGCGGCAGGGGGCGAGGGAGGCTACACCTTC.